The rows below give T cell receptor beta chains drawn from one sample of a study of blood T cells in healthy people across ages. Each CDR3 protein is one row after TCRdb ran MiXCR on the 5' RACE reads. The table lists 1.5 million or so distinct CDR3 sequences, roughly 45% of them singletons. Sequencing was carried out using blood. These receptors all stem from a woman aged 18-30 years in good health. Each CDR3 is given with its conserved first and last residue. The order of the fields is V gene, CDR3 protein.

TRBV20-1 CSARDPGQGDNEQYF
TRBV9 CASSVGLAYNEQFF
TRBV7-2 CASSLSMASGRGRTDTQYF
TRBV7-9 CASSPDRGGNSPLHF
TRBV5-1 CASSPYGAAGSYEQYF
TRBV28 CASSLFSDTNYGYTF
TRBV11-2 CASSLTSDQVDYEQYF
TRBV24-1 CATSDKNGGAETQYF
TRBV14 CASSQARAQGFFTDTQYF
TRBV7-2 CASSTTARIKYNEQFF
TRBV9 CASSPQREGFGGYTF
TRBV14 CASSQGLIQETQYF
TRBV29-1 CSVRVGINEQFF
TRBV20-1 CSAMWAASSTDTQYF
TRBV12-3/TRBV12-4 CASSPGQVDYGYTF
TRBV2 CASRSTSVSSYNEQFF
TRBV2 CASSEGLSRLSGANVLTF
TRBV6-6 CASQGQGQSYEQYF
TRBV5-1 CASSSVDATLNTEAFF
TRBV9 CASSVLAGGPRSYEQYF
TRBV20-1 CSASGTGGDEKLFF
TRBV6-6 CASSYGQGAKQYF
TRBV20-1 CSARDPSDRGVESSYTF
TRBV4-2 CASSPTVGNTDTQYF
TRBV25-1 CASTGSVYGYTF
TRBV21-1 CASSKHQLSTGELFF
TRBV27 CASSPFPLRGGRETQYF
TRBV7-9 CASNPPGAPYEQYF
TRBV27 CASSSQGLGGNQPQHF
TRBV9 CASSADLASNEQFF
TRBV27 CASRPGGASTDTQYF
TRBV29-1 CSVDNRDGRGYTF
TRBV6-1 CASRDTSSYNEQFF
TRBV2 CASSEYTVSNQPQHF
TRBV20-1 CSARVASGLNEQYF
TRBV5-1 CASSQNRVGGNEQFF
TRBV7-9 CASSLWVTSGRTDTQYF
TRBV2 CASNRRDSSYNEQFF
TRBV4-1 CASSSTSGSGDEQYF
TRBV20-1 CSASLPTGHQSPLHF
TRBV6-5 CASSYLGGPGGYTF
TRBV27 CASSAAASPDTQYF
TRBV20-1 CSARDLSVTRDSTF
TRBV10-3 CATARAVQGAGSTDTQYF
TRBV5-1 CASSMGTPGRSYEQYF
TRBV20-1 CSALKLAGPNEQFF
TRBV18 CASSRGLAGGKSSYNEQFF
TRBV7-8 CASSCSRADTEAFF
TRBV5-1 CASSLLAGGIYEQYF
TRBV3-1 CASSQGSGTANGYTF
TRBV7-6 CASSSDNNEQFF
TRBV7-8 CASSLGGLNGETEVFF
TRBV13 CASTPLGREYNEQFF
TRBV9 CASSPSLQGGTGELFF
TRBV20-1 CSAPTGPGELFF
TRBV4-1 CASSLQVLGTEAFF
TRBV2 CASSEALAGGREQFF
TRBV20-1 CSAGLAGGIQYF